This T cell receptor (beta chain) originates from a study of tumor-infiltrating lymphocytes in primary liver carcinoma. For the study at large: Ages ranged from 30 to 69, with HCC or mixed HCC-cholangiocarcinoma.

Between the trimmed V and J ends, which lost 5 bases and 4 bases, there was a span of 8 bases. Germline assignment: CDR1 SGHTA and CDR2 FQGTGA. The CDR3 has 13 residues. This clonotype has just a few counts. The researchers produced TCR beta cDNA from 400 to 650 ng total RNA with a constant-region primer. The TCR beta library was amplified through three nested multiplex PCR rounds in a modified ARM-PCR procedure. Forward primers for TRBV1-TRBV30 and a C-beta reverse primer served the first two PCR rounds, at approximately 10 cycles each. Each CDR3 protein gets one entry after TCRdb re-called the multiplex PCR reads with MiXCR. This sample has about 180,000 distinct CDR3 sequences; 60% occur once, and the top ten carry approximately 70%. Unsorted whole blood yielded blood RNA, and germline DNA was extracted as well. With chronic HBV infection, the patients were also treatment-naive.

Sequencing used peripheral blood. This receptor was taken from a man aged 35-49 years with primary liver carcinoma and hepatitis B virus infection. This chain joins TRBV7-3 and TRBJ2-2; tentatively, D is TRBD2 (5 bases). Written as DNA, the CDR3 is TGTGCCAGCAGCCACGGAGGCACCGGGGAGCTGTTTTTT. Residues: CASSHGGTGELFF.